The 32 T cell receptor beta chains listed next were all sequenced from one sample in a study of memory CD4+ T cells and cytomegalovirus serostatus. Single viable CD3+CD4+CD8-CD45RO+ cells were sorted as the memory CD4+ T cells. Here immunoSEQ multiplex PCR was the method, and the copy in TCRdb shows in-frame clones only, minus some. The table lists 30,000 to 40,000 clones, approximately 76% of them singletons, with 0.6% to 0.7% in the top ten. The sample taken for sequencing was memory CD4+ T cells from blood. All receptors derive from an adult in good health and CMV-seronegative. Some clones in this sample may be carry-over from other donors' samples.

The chain carries TRBV30 and TRBJ1-6, with D tentatively TRBD1 (5 bases). The CDR3 is made up of 12 amino acids. CDR1 GTSNPN and CDR2 SVGIG come from the germline V gene (reference sequence). Trimming cost V 5 bases and J 7 bases, with 9 bases left between them. The CDR3 region has the DNA TGTGCCTGGGGGACCGGAAATTCACCCCTCCACTTT. This encodes CAWGTGNSPLHF.

This chain connects TRBV6-4 to TRBJ1-2, with 7 bases that match TRBD1. The CDR3 contains 15 residues. Germline trimming cut 3 bases from V and 5 bases from J; bases unmatched to any gene: 9. Germline CDR1 reads MRHNA; CDR2 reads SNTAGT. The CDR3 sequence: CASSDPETGYYGYTF. CDR3 nucleotide sequence: TGTGCCAGCAGTGATCCCGAGACAGGGTATTATGGCTACACCTTC.

V usage is TRBV28 and J usage is TRBJ1-1, with D possibly TRBD1 on 5 matching bases. The V gene's germline CDR1 is MDHEN and CDR2 SYDVKM. This CDR3 region has 13 residues. V was pared by 7 bases and J by 7 bases, with 16 bases between. CDR3 DNA: TGTGCCAGCACCGGGACGGACCCCGTTGAAGCTTTCTTT. As protein: CASTGTDPVEAFF.

The chain employs TRBV30 and TRBJ1-3; D gene unclear. The CDR3 is 13 residues long. Per germline, CDR1 GTSNPN and CDR2 SVGIG (reference sequence). Trimming shortened V by 0 bases and J by 3 bases, and 6 bases separated the two germline ends. The CDR3 bases are TGTGCCTGGAGTGTACAAAGTGGAAACACCATATATTTT. Translated, it gives CAWSVQSGNTIYF.

The J gene is TRBJ1-2, the V gene TRBV25-1; the match to TRBD1 covers 12 bases. Trimming removed 5 bases from V and 4 bases from J; junction bases left unmatched: 14. This CDR3 is 18 amino acids long. Germline V gives CDR1 MGHDK, CDR2 SYGVNS. The CDR3 here is CASSTTLPGQGAIYGYTF. CDR3 nucleotides: TGTGCCAGCAGTACAACCCTTCCGGGACAGGGGGCAATCTATGGCTACACCTTC.

V and J are TRBV5-1 and TRBJ1-1; 7 bases are shared with TRBD1. Germline values: CDR1 SGHRS, CDR2 YFSETQ. The length of the CDR3 is 13 residues. Trimming removed 5 bases from V and 1 base from J; junction bases left unmatched: 2. CDR3 in DNA: TGCGCCAGCAGAAACAGGGGGAACACTGAAGCTTTCTTT. This gives the protein CASRNRGNTEAFF.

This clone was found a few times. The rearrangement joins TRBV4-1 to TRBJ2-2; 14 positions agree with TRBD2. After removal of 0 bases from V and 0 bases from J, the junction contained 6 bases not matched to a gene. The V gene's germline CDR1 is MGHRA and CDR2 YSYEKL. The CDR3 has 20 amino acids. CDR3 sequence: CASSQEAGLAGAANTGELFF. The DNA of the CDR3 is TGCGCCAGCAGCCAAGAAGCGGGACTAGCGGGGGCCGCGAACACCGGGGAGCTGTTTTTT.

This chain connects TRBV6-1 to TRBJ2-3; D ambiguous. The length of the CDR3 is 13 residues. The V end was cut by 6 bases, the J end by 2 bases, with 9 bases between. Germline V CDR1 and CDR2: MNHNS, SASEGT. The CDR3 nucleotides read TGTGCCAGCAGGATACAGTCCACAGATACGCAGTATTTT. It encodes CASRIQSTDTQYF.

The chain has TRBV9 and TRBJ2-7, with 10 nucleotides matching TRBD1. The CDR3 is 15 amino acids. The germline V gene encodes CDR1 SGDLS and CDR2 YYNGEE. V gave up 0 bases and J gave up 4 bases; unmatched junction bases: 4. The CDR3 coding sequence is TGTGCCAGCAGCGTAGGGACAGGGGGGGAATACGAGCAGTACTTC. It encodes CASSVGTGGEYEQYF.

The chain has TRBV6-5 and TRBJ1-2, with D maybe TRBD1 (5 bases). This CDR3 is 13 amino acids long. The V end lost 0 bases, the J end lost 6 bases, and 8 bases lay between the germline ends. Germline-derived CDR1 and CDR2 are MNHEY and SVGAGI. The CDR3 region is CASSYSGAHGYTF. The CDR3 region has the DNA TGTGCCAGCAGTTACTCAGGGGCGCATGGCTACACCTTC.

The chain has TRBV6-5 and TRBJ2-1; 8 positions agree with TRBD2. CDR3 length: 14 residues. J lost 8 bases, V lost 5 bases, and 8 bases had no gene match. The germline gives CDR1 MNHEY, CDR2 SVGAGI. CDR3 amino acids: CASSPGLVVDEQFF. CDR3 DNA: TGTGCCAGCAGTCCGGGACTAGTGGTCGATGAGCAGTTCTTC.

This sequence joins TRBV5-1 and TRBJ1-1, with TRBD1 as a possible D gene (6 bases). There are 15 residues in the CDR3. V was trimmed by 4 bases and J by 0 bases, leaving 13 bases between them. CDR1 SGHRS and CDR2 YFSETQ come from the germline V gene. CDR3 region: CASSLAGTLNTEAFF. CDR3 nucleotides: TGCGCCAGCAGCCTGGCCGGGACACTGAACACTGAAGCTTTCTTT.

J is TRBJ1-2 and V is TRBV6-5, with D unclear. V was cut by 2 bases and J by 6 bases, with 10 bases left in between. This CDR3 spans 13 amino acids. Per germline, CDR1 MNHEY and CDR2 SVGAGI. As DNA, the CDR3 is TGTGCCAGCAGTTACAAAGAAGGCCATGGCTACACCTTC. Translation gives CASSYKEGHGYTF.

The chain links TRBV7-8 to TRBJ1-1; TRBD1 aligns across 9 bases. V lost 5 bases, J lost 2 bases, and 9 bases stayed unmatched. The germline gives CDR1 SGHVS, CDR2 FQNEAQ. This CDR3 is built from 16 residues. Here the CDR3 reads CASSARMGQGNTEAFF. The CDR3 DNA follows: TGTGCCAGCAGCGCCCGAATGGGACAGGGTAACACTGAAGCTTTCTTT. Full variable domain (remainder filled in from reference TRBV7-8 and TRBJ1-1): GAGVSQSPRYKVAKRGQDVALRCDPISGHVSLFWYQQALGQGPEFLTYFQNEAQLDKSGLPSDRFFAERPEGSVSTLKIQRTQQEDSAVYLCASSARMGQGNTEAFFGQGTRLTVV.

The chain is built from TRBV6-1 and TRBJ1-2; possible D gene TRBD1, 5 bases. CDR3 size: 13 residues. The V end lost 3 bases, the J end lost 4 bases, and 9 bases lay between the germline ends. In germline, CDR1 is MNHNS, CDR2 SASEGT. In DNA, the CDR3 is TGTGCCAGCAGTGAGGGGACTGGCTATGGCTACACCTTC. Translating gives CASSEGTGYGYTF.

The J gene is TRBJ2-3, the V gene TRBV6-6, with D perhaps being TRBD1 or TRBD2 (5 bases each). Germline CDR1 MNHNY, CDR2 SVGAGI (reference sequence). Trimming pared 8 bases from V and 6 bases from J, leaving 18 bases between. This CDR3 comprises 14 residues. CDR3 in DNA: TGTGCCAGCCTCTCTGGGGGTCTGAGCGATACGCAGTATTTT. Its protein is CASLSGGLSDTQYF.

The V gene is TRBV6-1, the J gene TRBJ1-4; D remains unclear. Between the trimmed V and J ends, which lost 5 bases and 2 bases, there was a span of 12 bases. The CDR3 runs to 15 residues. CDR1 MNHNS and CDR2 SASEGT come from the germline V gene. The chain's CDR3 is CASSPRAWTNEKLFF. The CDR3 bases are TGTGCCAGCAGTCCCCGGGCATGGACTAATGAAAAACTGTTTTTT.

The chain combines TRBV6-5 with TRBJ1-1; D might be TRBD1 (5 bases). The CDR3 runs to 13 residues. Germline CDR1 MNHEY, CDR2 SVGAGI. The V end lost 0 bases, the J end lost 6 bases, and 8 bases lay between the germline ends. DNA for the CDR3: TGTGCCAGCAGTTACTCGAGAGGGGCTGAAGCTTTCTTT. Amino acids: CASSYSRGAEAFF.

The gene calls are TRBV19 and TRBJ1-5, with D unclear. V was clipped by 4 bases and J by 3 bases, with 16 bases between them. Germline-derived CDR1 and CDR2 are LNHDA and SQIVND (reference sequence). This CDR3 is 16 amino acids long. CDR3 protein: CASSSTTTTHNQPQHF. The CDR3, as DNA: TGTGCCAGTAGTAGTACCACAACGACACACAATCAGCCCCAGCATTTT.

The chain links TRBV15 to TRBJ1-4; D possibly corresponds to TRBD1 (5 bases). The CDR3 runs to 16 residues. The germline CDR1 and CDR2 sequences are LNHNV and YYDKDF (reference sequence). Trimming removed 1 base at V and 7 bases at J, with 16 bases between. Written as DNA, the CDR3 is TGTGCCACCAGCAGAGGTCGAAGAGGGGAGTTTGAAAAACTGTTTTTT. It translates to CATSRGRRGEFEKLFF.

The chain employs TRBV27 and TRBJ2-7; D possibly corresponds to TRBD2 (7 bases). CDR3 length equals 19 residues. Germline V gene lookup returns CDR1 MNHEY and CDR2 SMNVEV (reference sequence). The V end lost 0 bases, the J end lost 2 bases, and 23 bases lay between the germline ends. CDR3 residues: CASSLSRGGLKGGPYEQYF. In DNA, the CDR3 is TGTGCCAGCAGTTTATCGAGAGGGGGGCTTAAGGGGGGGCCCTACGAGCAGTACTTC.

This rearrangement joins TRBV6-1 to TRBJ1-2, with D unclear. The germline V gene has CDR1 MNHNS and CDR2 SASEGT. Trimming stripped 8 bases from V and 0 bases from J, with 13 bases between. The CDR3 has 14 residues. The CDR3 bases are TGTGCCAGCTCTAATCCGACGGCTAACTATGGCTACACCTTC. Translation: CASSNPTANYGYTF.

The chain couples TRBV4-1 to TRBJ1-1; D is perhaps TRBD1 (5 bases). This CDR3 comprises 14 residues. Per germline, CDR1 MGHRA and CDR2 YSYEKL. V lost 0 bases and J 0 bases, leaving 5 bases between the germline ends. The CDR3 DNA follows: TGCGCCAGCAGCCAAGAGGGGGTGAACACTGAAGCTTTCTTT. This gives the protein CASSQEGVNTEAFF.

This clone appeared a few times. This chain connects TRBV19 to TRBJ1-1, with 7 bases matching TRBD1. Germline V lookup: CDR1 LNHDA, CDR2 SQIVND (reference sequence). J was trimmed by 5 bases and V by 3 bases; bases with no gene match: 9. CDR3 size: 15 residues. The CDR3 is CASSMTGKGNTEAFF. In DNA form, the CDR3 reads TGTGCCAGTAGTATGACAGGGAAAGGGAATACTGAAGCTTTCTTT. Full variable domain (outside the CDR3, taken from reference TRBV19 and TRBJ1-1): DGGITQSPKYLFRKEGQNVTLSCEQNLNHDAMYWYRQDPGQGLRLIYYSQIVNDFQKGDIAEGYSVSREKKESFPLTVTSAQKNPTAFYLCASSMTGKGNTEAFFGQGTRLTVV.

The chain is built from TRBV9 and TRBJ2-3; 13 bases are a match to TRBD2. V dropped 0 bases and J dropped 6; count of bases not matched to a gene: 1. The CDR3 is 15 residues long. Germline-derived CDR1 and CDR2 are SGDLS and YYNGEE. The CDR3 DNA follows: TGTGCCAGCAGCGTAGAGGGACTAGCGGGGGATACGCAGTATTTT. Encoded protein: CASSVEGLAGDTQYF.

J is TRBJ1-4 and V is TRBV10-3, with 7 bases aligning to TRBD1. The CDR3 extends over 13 amino acids. V dropped 6 bases and J dropped 5; count of bases not matched to a gene: 3. From germline, CDR1 is ENHRY and CDR2 SYGVKD. The CDR3 sequence: CAIRPGQNEKLFF. The CDR3 nucleotides read TGTGCCATCAGGCCGGGACAGAATGAAAAACTGTTTTTT.

The genes are TRBV11-1 and TRBJ2-1; TRBD2 matches at 15 bases. The V gene end was trimmed by 3 bases and the J gene end by 10 bases; junction bases not matched to a gene: 7. Germline CDR1 is SGHAT and CDR2 is FQDESV (reference sequence). CDR3 size: 16 residues. CDR3 in DNA: TGTGCCAGCAGCTTGGTATCCGGGACTAGCGGGGGGGAGCAGTTCTTC. This encodes CASSLVSGTSGGEQFF.

The chain joins TRBV11-2 to TRBJ2-7, with TRBD2 identical over 7 bases. The germline CDR1 and CDR2 sequences are SGHAT and FQNNGV. V lost 4 bases and J lost 0; bases outside the gene matches: 6. CDR3 size: 15 residues. The CDR3 DNA follows: TGTGCCAGCAGCTATCCCACGGGGGGCTCCTACGAGCAGTACTTC. This codes for CASSYPTGGSYEQYF.

This chain joins TRBV6-5 and TRBJ1-5, with D perhaps matching TRBD1 (6 bases). The CDR3 sequence is 15 residues long. V lost 8 bases to trimming and J lost 0 bases, with 14 bases between them. CDR1 and CDR2 (germline): MNHEY, SVGAGI. The CDR3 sequence: CASSDRSYSNQPQHF. As DNA, the CDR3 is TGTGCCAGCTCGGACAGAAGTTATAGCAATCAGCCCCAGCATTTT.

The CDR3 bases are TGTGCCAGCAGCTTAGGATGGAGAGCGGGGGAATCGAGGACCGGGGAGCTGTTTTTT. It is translated as CASSLGWRAGESRTGELFF. The chain has TRBV7-8 and TRBJ2-2; 8 positions agree with TRBD2. The V gene's germline CDR1 is SGHVS and CDR2 FQNEAQ. V shed 1 base, J shed 5 bases, and the junction held 15 bases outside the gene matches. The length of the CDR3 is 19 residues.

The chain uses TRBV25-1 and TRBJ1-2; D might be TRBD1 (6 bases). The CDR3 runs 12 residues. V was clipped by 2 bases and J by 5 bases, with 6 bases between them. Germline assignment: CDR1 MGHDK and CDR2 SYGVNS. The CDR3 reads CASSEQGYGYTF. DNA for the CDR3: TGTGCCAGCAGTGAACAGGGGTATGGCTACACCTTC.

This chain links TRBV7-2 with TRBJ2-5, with D possibly matching TRBD2 (6 bases). Germline V gene sequence: CDR1 SGHTA, CDR2 FQGNSA. The CDR3 has 13 residues. V lost 1 base, J lost 7 bases, and 10 bases lay in between. The CDR3 region is CASSLGGVGTQYF. The CDR3 DNA follows: TGTGCCAGCAGCTTAGGGGGGGTCGGGACCCAGTACTTC.